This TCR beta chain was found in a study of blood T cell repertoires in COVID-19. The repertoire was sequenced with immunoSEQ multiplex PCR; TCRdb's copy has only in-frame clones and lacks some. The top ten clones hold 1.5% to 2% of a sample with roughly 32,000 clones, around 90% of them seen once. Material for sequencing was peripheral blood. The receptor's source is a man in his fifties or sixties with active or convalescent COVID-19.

CDR3 residues: CASSLVSSGSADTQYF. The CDR3 DNA follows: TGCGCCAGCAGCTTGGTTTCTAGCGGGAGTGCAGATACGCAGTATTTT. The chain couples TRBV5-1 to TRBJ2-3; 10 bases align to TRBD2. The V segment lost 0 bases and the J segment 4 bases; nucleotides outside the gene matches: 5. This CDR3 comprises 16 residues. The germline CDR1 and CDR2 sequences are SGHRS and YFSETQ. The whole variable domain, filled in from reference TRBV5-1 and TRBJ2-3, reads KAGVTQTPRYLIKTRGQQVTLSCSPISGHRSVSWYQQTPGQGLQFLFEYFSETQRNKGNFPGRFSGRQFSNSRSEMNVSTLELGDSALYLCASSLVSSGSADTQYFGPGTRLTVL.